This TCR beta chain came from a study of T cell responses to AZD1222 COVID-19 vaccine. Overall study results and limits: Researchers report vaccine-associated CD4 TCRs spanning spike, with dominance at 160-218 and 743-854. Two AZD1222 administrations were followed by greater Spike-specific TCR breadth and depth.

The CDR3 has 18 amino acids. Germline CDR1 reads LGHNT; CDR2 reads FRNRAP. Trimming took off 7 bases at V and 1 base at J, with 20 bases between the two ends. Concerning this clone: Its antigen is currently unknown.

TCRdb's copy holds only in-frame clones and misses some; the assay was immunoSEQ multiplex PCR. The table has nearly 200,000 clones, 90% to 95% seen once; the top ten hold over 0.95%. This TCR was sampled from an adult who received the AZD1222 COVID-19 vaccine. The specimen comprised peripheral blood, sampled 28 days after the second AZD1222 dose. The chain links TRBV12-5 to TRBJ2-6; D may be TRBD1 (7 bases). CDR3 sequence: CASAPRQGGLSGANVLTF. The DNA for the CDR3 is TGTGCTAGTGCTCCTCGACAGGGAGGTTTATCTGGGGCCAACGTCCTGACTTTC.